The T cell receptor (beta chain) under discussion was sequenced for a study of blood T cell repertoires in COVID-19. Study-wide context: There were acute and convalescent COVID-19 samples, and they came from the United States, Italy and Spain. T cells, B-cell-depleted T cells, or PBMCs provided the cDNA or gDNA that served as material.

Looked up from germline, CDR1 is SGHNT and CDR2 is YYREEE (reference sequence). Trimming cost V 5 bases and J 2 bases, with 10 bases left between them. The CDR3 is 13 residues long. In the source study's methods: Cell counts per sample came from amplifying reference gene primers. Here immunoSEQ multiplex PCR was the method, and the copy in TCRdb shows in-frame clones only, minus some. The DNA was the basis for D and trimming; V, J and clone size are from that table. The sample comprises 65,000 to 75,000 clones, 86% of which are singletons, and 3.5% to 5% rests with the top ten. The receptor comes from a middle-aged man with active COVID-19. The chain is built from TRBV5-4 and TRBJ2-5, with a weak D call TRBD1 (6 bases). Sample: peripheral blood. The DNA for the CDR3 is TGTGCCAGCAGAAGGGACAATCAAGAGACCCAGTACTTC. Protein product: CASRRDNQETQYF.